This T cell receptor (beta chain) was observed in a study of T cells in Graves' hyperthyroidism and ophthalmopathy. Study outcomes and limitations: The majority of expanded thyroid clonotypes above 0.001 also appeared in blood.

At least ten counts were recorded for this clonotype. Antigen unknown. Investigators excluded patients with uncontrolled infection, other autoimmune disease, pregnancy or lactation. Diagnostic decisions used clinical symptoms, serum thyroxine and TRAb, thyroid ultrasound and orbital computed tomography. The germline CDR1 and CDR2 sequences are LGHNA and YSLEER. The length of the CDR3 is 13 residues. V lost 3 bases, J lost 7 bases, and 12 bases lay in between. RNA transcripts yielded amplified TCR beta CDR3 regions. During a first-round RT-PCR of the TCR CDR3, the HTBI primer set was used. One entry per CDR3 protein, called by TCRdb with MiXCR from the multiplex PCR reads. The sample yields 450,000 to 700,000 distinct CDR3 sequences, 46% seen once.

Material: peripheral blood or thyroid tissue (not recorded which). This clonotype was sampled from a woman aged 18-30 years with Graves' hyperthyroidism. V usage is TRBV4-3 and J usage is TRBJ2-5; weak D call: TRBD2 (6 bases). The CDR3 region has the DNA TGCGCCAGCAGCCATGGGTTGGAGGGGACCCAGTACTTC. It is translated as CASSHGLEGTQYF.